Presented here are 5 T cell receptor beta chains from one specimen sequenced in a study of CD4+ T cells in melanoma. Using immunoSEQ multiplex PCR, the repertoire was profiled, and TCRdb retains in-frame clones only, with some absent. The sample carries some 13,000 clones, 60% to 75% recorded once. The sequencing input was cells from a culture (not recorded whether cultured in vitro). These receptors all come from a human donor with melanoma.

CDR3 residues: CASSRGTGTANTEAFF. The CDR3 region has the DNA TGCGCCAGCAGCCGCGGGACCGGGACAGCGAACACTGAAGCTTTCTTT. This sequence joins TRBV4-1 and TRBJ1-1, with TRBD1 identical over 7 bases. In germline, CDR1 is MGHRA, CDR2 YSYEKL. The junction had 9 bases not matched to a gene; V was cut back by 4 bases and J by 1 base. This CDR3 region has 16 residues.

This clone was found a few times. J is TRBJ1-6 and V is TRBV27; no clear D. The CDR3 length is 12 residues. The germline V gene has CDR1 MNHEY and CDR2 SMNVEV (reference sequence). Trimming shortened V by 3 bases and J by 7 bases, and 4 bases separated the two germline ends. CDR3 residues: CASSFLNSPLHF. CDR3 coding DNA: TGTGCCAGCAGTTTTTTGAATTCACCCCTCCACTTT.

The rearrangement uses TRBV4-1 and TRBJ2-1; TRBD2 is a possible D gene (6 bases). The CDR3 has 13 amino acids. From germline, CDR1 is MGHRA and CDR2 YSYEKL. Trimming removed 4 bases from V and 7 bases from J, with 11 bases in between. The CDR3 coding sequence is TGCGCCAGCAGCCGCGGGACTCTGAATGAGCAGTTCTTC. Translating gives CASSRGTLNEQFF.

V is TRBV30 and J is TRBJ2-7; D possibly corresponds to TRBD1 (6 bases). This CDR3 is built from 13 residues. Trimming removed 8 bases at V and 2 bases at J, with 16 bases between. CDR1 GTSNPN and CDR2 SVGIG come from the germline V gene (reference sequence). The CDR3 nucleotides are TGTGCCAGCTCTAGGGGGATCCCCTACGAGCAGTACTTC. Translated: CASSRGIPYEQYF.

The chain uses TRBV5-1 and TRBJ1-4; TRBD1 matches 10 bases. Germline lookup yields CDR1 SGHRS and CDR2 YFSETQ. CDR3 length: 15 residues. With V trimmed by 0 bases and J by 7 bases, 3 bases remained unmatched. The CDR3 region has the DNA TGCGCCAGCAGCTTGGGGGACAGGGGCCGTGAAAAACTGTTTTTT. This gives the protein CASSLGDRGREKLFF.